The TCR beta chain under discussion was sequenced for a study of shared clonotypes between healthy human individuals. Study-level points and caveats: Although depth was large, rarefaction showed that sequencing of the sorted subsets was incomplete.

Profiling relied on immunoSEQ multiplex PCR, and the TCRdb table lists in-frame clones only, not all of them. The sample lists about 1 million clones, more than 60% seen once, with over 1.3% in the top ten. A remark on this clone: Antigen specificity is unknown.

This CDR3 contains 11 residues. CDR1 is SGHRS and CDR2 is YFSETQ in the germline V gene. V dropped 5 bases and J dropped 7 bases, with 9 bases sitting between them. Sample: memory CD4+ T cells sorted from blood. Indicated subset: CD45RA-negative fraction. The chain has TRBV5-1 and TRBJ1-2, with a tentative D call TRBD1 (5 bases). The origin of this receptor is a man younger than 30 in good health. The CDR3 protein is CASRGAGGYTF. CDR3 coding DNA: TGCGCCAGCAGAGGGGCGGGTGGCTACACCTTC.